This TCR beta chain was obtained from a study of beta chain features in type 1 diabetes. Across the study: Sorted cells numbering over 95,000,000 were examined across all samples. Study-wide results and limits: A moderate, significant TCRB CDR3 shortening appeared in type 1 diabetes across four CD4+ subsets.

On this clone itself: Its antigen remains unidentified.

The study reverse transcribed the entire isolated RNA, so it sequenced expressed TCRB transcripts. TCRdb keeps only in-frame clones here, not all; method: immunoSEQ multiplex PCR. This table holds more than 300,000 clones, around 10% found once. CDR1 is MNHEY and CDR2 is SVGAGI in the germline V gene. This CDR3 has 13 amino acids. Trimming shortened V by 2 bases and J by 3 bases, and 7 bases separated the two germline ends. The rearrangement joins TRBV6-5 to TRBJ1-1; D remains ambiguous. The receptor was isolated from a man younger than 40 with type 1 diabetes. The sequencing sample was made of central memory CD4+ T cells from blood. The CDR3 DNA follows: TGTGCCAGCAGTTACGTCCGGGACACTGAAGCTTTCTTT. Protein product: CASSYVRDTEAFF.